This T cell receptor beta chain appears in the sequencing data of a study of lymphopenia after photon versus proton radiotherapy. Study results and limitations: Authors raise, but do not show, better survival with proton therapy. Proton therapy kept repertoires fairly stable, unlike photons, which gained effector/memory cells. Post-nadir TCR diversity decline inversely tracked overall survival among those who died.

Sequencing was performed with immunoSEQ multiplex PCR; in TCRdb, only in-frame clones are kept and a portion is missing. The profile shows around 27,000 clones, about 88% of them singletons. Concerning this clone: Its antigen is still unknown.

The germline V and J ends were trimmed by 0 bases and 0 bases, with 10 bases remaining between them. The germline V gene encodes CDR1 SGHKS and CDR2 YYEKEE (reference sequence). The CDR3 sequence is 15 residues long. This clonotype was obtained from a woman in her forties or fifties with cholangiocarcinoma. The chain recombines TRBV5-5 with TRBJ2-7; possibly TRBD1 or TRBD2 for D (5 bases each). The sequences come from peripheral blood, collected from a patient treated with photon-based radiotherapy. In DNA form, the CDR3 reads TGTGCCAGCAGCTTGGAGTGGGGACCCTCCTACGAGCAGTACTTC. This encodes CASSLEWGPSYEQYF.